Each of the 28 T cell receptor beta chains below was sequenced from the same sample in a study of vaccination effects on CD4 cells after COVID-19. Method: immunoSEQ multiplex PCR; TCRdb's copy keeps in-frame clones and lacks some. The sample yields around 30,000 clones, roughly 80% seen once. Antigen-specific CD4+ T cells expanded by the ViraFEST assay with viral peptide pools were then sequenced. On roughly day 10 of culture, CD4+ T cells were separated out. The vaccine given was either BNT162b2 or mRNA-1273, in two doses. No antigens are known for them. The sample consisted of CD4+ T cells from PBMCs cultured with HCoV-NL63 spike peptides, taken after COVID-19 vaccination. These receptors were taken from a human donor who received a COVID-19 vaccine.

The CDR3 nucleotides read TGCGCCAGCAGCTTGCGGAGCGGGGGTTCCTACAATGAGCAGTTCTTC. Encoded protein: CASSLRSGGSYNEQFF. This sequence joins TRBV5-1 and TRBJ2-1, with 8 bases aligning to TRBD2. V trimming: 1 base; J trimming: 1 base; junction bases outside the gene matches: 4. CDR1 is SGHRS and CDR2 is YFSETQ in the germline V gene. The CDR3 has 16 residues.

The J gene is TRBJ1-2, the V gene TRBV6-5, with D possibly matching TRBD1 (5 bases). Trimming removed 6 bases from V and 4 bases from J, with 18 bases in between. The germline CDR1 and CDR2 sequences are MNHEY and SVGAGI. The CDR3 length is 15 residues. CDR3 protein: CASSKMNQGSYGYTF. CDR3 DNA: TGTGCCAGCAGCAAAATGAACCAGGGCTCCTATGGCTACACCTTC.

The V and J genes are TRBV6-5 and TRBJ2-2; D not certain. CDR3 length equals 13 residues. V was clipped by 4 bases and J by 1 base, with 4 bases between them. Germline CDR1 is MNHEY and CDR2 is SVGAGI. CDR3 in DNA: TGTGCCAGCAGTTTAGAGAACACCGGGGAGCTGTTTTTT. It codes for CASSLENTGELFF.

This clone showed up just once. The V and J genes are TRBV6-4 and TRBJ1-2; 7 bases align to TRBD1. The V segment lost 3 bases and the J segment 7 bases; nucleotides outside the gene matches: 2. Germline V CDR1 and CDR2: MRHNA, SNTAGT. The CDR3 has 12 residues. CDR3 DNA sequence: TGTGCCAGCAGTGATTACAGGGGTGGCTACACCTTC. Translated, it gives CASSDYRGGYTF.

This clone was detected only once. The V and J genes are TRBV4-1 and TRBJ2-3; weak D call: TRBD1 (5 bases). CDR3 length: 18 residues. The ends were cut back, 1 base at V and 5 bases at J, with 22 bases in the middle. Germline assignment: CDR1 MGHRA and CDR2 YSYEKL. In DNA, the CDR3 is TGCGCCAGCAGCCAAGCGCCAGGGTCTACCCCTCCCGGAGATACGCAGTATTTT. It specifies CASSQAPGSTPPGDTQYF.

A few counts support this clone. This chain joins TRBV3-1 (or the pseudogene TRBV3-2) and TRBJ2-2; D is possibly TRBD2 (6 bases). CDR3 length: 14 residues. Trimming took 9 bases from V and 0 from J, leaving 11 bases between them. The germline CDR1 and CDR2 sequences are LGHDT and YNNKEL (reference sequence). In DNA form, the CDR3 reads TGTGCCAGGGGACTCGACGCGAACACCGGGGAGCTGTTTTTT. This sequence encodes CARGLDANTGELFF.

This clone was detected only once. This rearrangement joins TRBV6-5 to TRBJ1-5, with TRBD1 matching 9 bases. The CDR3 is 15 residues long. V shed 6 bases, J shed 0 bases, and the junction held 3 bases outside the gene matches. CDR1 and CDR2 (germline): MNHEY, SVGAGI. CDR3 sequence reads: CASRRQGDSNQPQHF. The CDR3 DNA is TGTGCCAGCAGAAGACAGGGGGATAGCAATCAGCCCCAGCATTTT.

V is TRBV6-1 and J is TRBJ2-7; no clear D gene. This CDR3 has 13 residues. Trimming pared 1 base from V and 4 bases from J, leaving 8 bases between. Germline assignment: CDR1 MNHNS and CDR2 SASEGT. For the CDR3, the DNA is TGTGCCAGCAGTGAAGGGTTCCGGTACGAGCAGTACTTC. Protein: CASSEGFRYEQYF.

In its sample, this clone was seen once. CDR3 sequence: CASSPMGPNYEQYF. The CDR3 DNA reads as TGTGCCAGCAGCCCGATGGGACCCAACTACGAGCAGTACTTC. The V gene is TRBV5-4, the J gene TRBJ2-7; D possibly matches TRBD1 or TRBD2 (5 bases each). This CDR3 has 14 residues. Between the trimmed V and J ends, which lost 4 bases and 3 bases, there was a span of 14 bases. Per the germline V gene, CDR1 is SGHNT and CDR2 is YYREEE (reference sequence).

J is TRBJ2-5 and V is TRBV27; no clear D gene. In germline, CDR1 is MNHEY, CDR2 SMNVEV (reference sequence). The CDR3 consists of 14 residues. V lost 1 base to trimming and J lost 5 bases, with 11 bases between them. This CDR3 is CASSLYRLGETQYF. CDR3 DNA: TGTGCCAGCAGTTTATACCGGTTAGGGGAGACCCAGTACTTC.

The chain recombines TRBV11-2 with TRBJ2-5; possible D gene TRBD1, 6 bases. This CDR3 is built from 13 residues. From germline, CDR1 is SGHAT and CDR2 FQNNGV. V shed 5 bases and J shed 5 bases, with 12 bases lying between them. CDR3 loop: CASSPGASETQYF. The CDR3 nucleotides read TGTGCCAGCAGCCCAGGGGCTTCGGAGACCCAGTACTTC.

The chain employs TRBV6-5 and TRBJ2-6; the D gene could be TRBD1 or TRBD2 (6 bases each). V shed 10 bases and J shed 2 bases, with 15 bases lying between them. The CDR3 has 15 amino acids. Germline-derived CDR1 and CDR2 are MNHEY and SVGAGI. CDR3 region: CATGGGFTGANVLTF. Here the CDR3 DNA reads TGTGCCACCGGAGGGGGGTTTACTGGGGCCAACGTCCTGACTTTC.

This chain uses TRBV28 with TRBJ2-7; possibly TRBD1 or TRBD2 for D (5 bases each). The CDR3 extends over 13 amino acids. Per the germline V gene, CDR1 is MDHEN and CDR2 is SYDVKM. Deletions cut 3 bases from V and 4 bases from J, with 10 bases between. The CDR3 DNA follows: TGTGCCAGCAGTTTGGGCAGGGAGTACGAGCAGTACTTC. It yields the protein CASSLGREYEQYF.

The chain couples TRBV19 to TRBJ1-2; 8 bases match TRBD1. The ends lost 7 bases at V and 3 bases at J; junction bases unmatched: 4. The CDR3 loop spans 13 amino acids. Germline loops: CDR1 LNHDA, CDR2 SQIVND (reference sequence). CDR3 coding DNA: TGTGCCAGTACCCCGGACAGGGACTATGGCTACACCTTC. This codes for CASTPDRDYGYTF. The full variable domain, in which reference TRBV19 and TRBJ1-2 provide the parts outside the CDR3, is DGGITQSPKYLFRKEGQNVTLSCEQNLNHDAMYWYRQDPGQGLRLIYYSQIVNDFQKGDIAEGYSVSREKKESFPLTVTSAQKNPTAFYLCASTPDRDYGYTFGSGTRLTVV.

V gene TRBV14 combines with J gene TRBJ2-2; 7 bases fit TRBD1. Germline lookup yields CDR1 SGHDN and CDR2 FVKESK. Losses at the gene ends were 5 bases for V and 7 bases for J; bases not matched to a gene: 7. CDR3 length: 14 amino acids. In nucleotides, the CDR3 is TGTGCCAGCAGCTTACACAGGGGTATCGGGGAGCTGTTTTTT. Residues: CASSLHRGIGELFF. Drawing the rest from reference TRBV14 and TRBJ2-2, the complete variable domain is EAGVTQFPSHSVIEKGQTVTLRCDPISGHDNLYWYRRVMGKEIKFLLHFVKESKQDESGMPNNRFLAERTGGTYSTLKVQPAELEDSGVYFCASSLHRGIGELFFGEGSRLTVL.

The rearrangement links TRBV4-2 to TRBJ1-4; TRBD1 might be the D (5 bases). Trimming pared 2 bases from V and 0 bases from J, leaving 7 bases between. The length of the CDR3 is 15 residues. From germline, CDR1 is LGHNA and CDR2 YNFKEQ. The CDR3 DNA follows: TGTGCCAGCAGCCAACTGGGACCAACTAATGAAAAACTGTTTTTT. It translates to CASSQLGPTNEKLFF.

This clone has just a few counts. The CDR3 DNA reads as TGCGCCAGCAGCTCACTGACAGGGGGCACTTCACCCCTCCACTTT. This sequence encodes CASSSLTGGTSPLHF. The chain uses TRBV5-1 and TRBJ1-6, with 10 bases identical to TRBD1. The V gene's germline CDR1 is SGHRS and CDR2 YFSETQ. V gave up 3 bases and J gave up 9 bases; unmatched junction bases: 6. The CDR3 contains 15 residues. The variable domain in full, completed from reference TRBV5-1 and TRBJ1-6, reads KAGVTQTPRYLIKTRGQQVTLSCSPISGHRSVSWYQQTPGQGLQFLFEYFSETQRNKGNFPGRFSGRQFSNSRSEMNVSTLELGDSALYLCASSSLTGGTSPLHFGNGTRLTVT.

J is TRBJ2-7 and V is TRBV10-3; D remains ambiguous. The CDR3 spans 14 residues. The ends were cut back, 0 bases at V and 5 bases at J, with 11 bases in the middle. Germline V lookup: CDR1 ENHRY, CDR2 SYGVKD. The CDR3 protein is CAISESGDTNEQYF. CDR3 nucleotides: TGTGCCATCAGTGAGTCAGGCGACACCAACGAGCAGTACTTC.

This clone was observed a handful of times. This chain connects TRBV5-4 to TRBJ2-3; D is uncertain. This CDR3 has 12 amino acids. The germline V and J ends were trimmed by 4 bases and 2 bases, with 5 bases remaining between them. Germline V gene data show CDR1 as SGHNT and CDR2 as YYREEE (reference sequence). The CDR3 bases are TGTGCCAGCAGCCTGGACACAGATACGCAGTATTTT. Protein product: CASSLDTDTQYF.

The gene calls are TRBV27 and TRBJ2-1, with 10 nucleotides matching TRBD1. Germline V CDR1 and CDR2: MNHEY, SMNVEV (reference sequence). J was trimmed by 4 bases and V by 6 bases; bases with no gene match: 3. This CDR3 has 14 residues. CDR3 DNA sequence: TGTGCCAGCAGACCGGGACAGGGGTACAATGAGCAGTTCTTC. Residues: CASRPGQGYNEQFF.

V is TRBV7-9 and J is TRBJ1-5; D is unresolved. The V and J ends lost 5 bases and 5 bases respectively, with 22 bases between them. CDR1 is SEHNR, CDR2 FQNEAQ, per germline (reference sequence). The CDR3 totals 17 residues. CDR3 coding DNA: TGTGCCAGCAGCCCCATCGATTGGGAGGGTCTCGATCAGCCCCAGCATTTT. Translating gives CASSPIDWEGLDQPQHF. Supplemented by reference TRBV7-9 and TRBJ1-5, the full variable domain reads DTGVSQNPRHKITKRGQNVTFRCDPISEHNRLYWYRQTLGQGPEFLTYFQNEAQLEKSRLLSDRFSAERPKGSFSTLEIQRTEQGDSAMYLCASSPIDWEGLDQPQHFGDGTRLSIL.

The gene calls are TRBV20-1 and TRBJ1-1, with TRBD1 as a possible D gene (5 bases). The V gene's germline CDR1 is DFQATT and CDR2 SNEGSKA (reference sequence). The germline V and J ends were trimmed by 3 bases and 8 bases, with 16 bases remaining between them. CDR3 length: 13 residues. The DNA for the CDR3 is TGCAGTGCTAGTTTGCAGGGTCCTTCAGAAGCTTTCTTT. It specifies CSASLQGPSEAFF.

In regard to this clone: The same CDR3 arises from other DNA sequences in this sample as well. The CDR3 reads CAISDRADTQYF. In DNA form, the CDR3 reads TGTGCCATCAGTGACAGGGCAGATACGCAGTATTTT. This chain connects TRBV10-3 to TRBJ2-3, with D possibly matching TRBD1 (5 bases). Germline CDR1 ENHRY, CDR2 SYGVKD. The ends were cut back, 3 bases at V and 4 bases at J, with 5 bases in the middle. CDR3 length equals 12 residues.

The chain combines TRBV2 with TRBJ1-2; perhaps TRBD1 as D (6 bases). CDR1 SNHLY and CDR2 FYNNEI come from the germline V gene. The CDR3 totals 17 residues. V dropped 6 bases and J dropped 4 bases, with 24 bases sitting between them. CDR3 nucleotide sequence: TGTGCCAGCAGCCTGGACAGCCTCAATCAACCCTTCTATGGCTACACCTTC. This gives the protein CASSLDSLNQPFYGYTF.

A few counts support this clone. J is TRBJ2-1 and V is TRBV7-6; tentatively, D is TRBD1 (7 bases). The CDR3 extends over 15 amino acids. Trimming left V 3 bases short and J 1 base short, with 10 bases between. Germline CDR1 is SGHVS and CDR2 is FNYEAQ. The CDR3 is CASSFAGQSYNEQFF. For the CDR3, the DNA is TGTGCCAGCAGCTTCGCGGGACAGTCCTACAATGAGCAGTTCTTC.

The V call is TRBV19, the J call TRBJ1-3; a possible D gene is TRBD1 (6 bases). CDR1 LNHDA and CDR2 SQIVND come from the germline V gene (reference sequence). The CDR3 is 15 amino acids. V lost 6 bases and J lost 2, with 14 bases in between. The CDR3 region is CASRVTGPAGNTIYF. The CDR3 DNA reads as TGTGCCAGTAGAGTAACAGGGCCGGCTGGAAACACCATATATTTT.

The chain employs TRBV6-6 and TRBJ1-2, with a possible D match to TRBD1 (6 bases). Germline CDR1 and CDR2: MNHNY and SVGAGI (reference sequence). The CDR3 totals 15 residues. V shed 2 bases and J shed 6 bases, with 16 bases lying between them. CDR3 sequence reads: CASSYQLQGEDGYTF. In nucleotides, the CDR3 is TGTGCCAGCAGTTACCAACTACAGGGAGAGGATGGCTACACCTTC.

The genes are TRBV12-3 or TRBV12-4 and TRBJ1-4; D remains ambiguous. V was pared by 3 bases and J by 8 bases, with 7 bases between. The CDR3 length is 12 residues. CDR3 residues: CASSFGSEKLFF. DNA for the CDR3: TGTGCCAGCAGTTTTGGGTCCGAAAAACTGTTTTTT.